This T cell receptor (beta chain) derives from a study of T cell changes during pregnancy in multiple sclerosis. This clone was seen once. Profiled with immunoSEQ multiplex PCR; TCRdb holds only in-frame clones, not every one. In the table there are approximately 90,000 clones, 90% to 95% of which are singletons. Germline CDR1 is MNHEY and CDR2 is SMNVEV (reference sequence). Losses at the gene ends were 2 bases for V and 6 bases for J; bases not matched to a gene: 6. The CDR3 loop spans 14 amino acids. The genes are TRBV27 and TRBJ2-7; 8 nucleotides agree with TRBD2. The specimen comprised peripheral blood, sampled in the third trimester of pregnancy. The clonotype originates from a female donor with multiple sclerosis, enrolled in a pregnancy study. The CDR3 region has the DNA TGTGCCAGCAGTTTAATCAGCGGGAGTGGCGAGCAGTACTTC. Its translation: CASSLISGSGEQYF.